This T cell receptor beta chain was sequenced during a study of CD8 T cells in Susac syndrome. With random hexamers, roughly 0.45 to 1 ug RNA was reverse transcribed. Using its own MiXCR run on the immunoSEQ multiplex PCR reads, TCRdb lists one record per CDR3 protein. The sample shows about 200,000 distinct CDR3 sequences, over 85% of them seen only once. The CDR3 spans 14 residues. The germline V and J ends were trimmed by 3 bases and 4 bases, with 15 bases remaining between them. CDR1 and CDR2 from the germline V gene are GTSNPN and SVGIG (reference sequence). The sample was CD4+ T cells from PBMCs. The V gene is TRBV30, the J gene TRBJ1-1, with TRBD1 as a possible D gene (6 bases). The TCR comes from a human donor in good health. The CDR3 DNA is TGTGCCTGGAGGAGGGGGGGGGTTACCACTGAAGCTTTCTTT. Its protein is CAWRRGGVTTEAFF.